This TCR beta chain came from a study of blood T cell repertoires in COVID-19. The CDR3 spans 16 residues. Germline V CDR1 and CDR2: SGHAT, FQNNGV. J lost 4 bases, V lost 4 bases, and 11 bases had no gene match. Repertoires were generated with immunoSEQ multiplex PCR, while TCRdb's copy carries only in-frame clones and drops some. The table includes some 120,000 clones, approximately 91% detected once. The source of this sequence is a woman over 75 with acute or convalescent COVID-19. The material sequenced was peripheral blood. This chain uses TRBV11-2 with TRBJ2-5, with 8 bases lining up with TRBD2. The CDR3: CASSSSGTSGRETQYF. The DNA of the CDR3 is TGTGCCAGCAGCTCCTCCGGGACTAGTGGTAGAGAGACCCAGTACTTC.